These T cell receptor beta chains were read from a single sample in a study of cytomegalovirus exposure and HLA in healthy donors. Clones were sequenced by immunoSEQ multiplex PCR, and TCRdb holds only the in-frame ones, with some missing. The table lists over 100,000 clones, approximately 80% of them singletons. Input material: PBMCs. The receptors here all came from a woman in her 30s in good health and CMV-seronegative. Each CDR3 is given with its conserved first and last residue. A D gene is named only where the DNA matches it firmly. Clone size, where shown, is once, few, many, or a class for clones that have expanded.

d_call	v_call	j_call	clone_size	cdr3_aa	cdr3_nt
NA	TRBV6-1	TRBJ1-1	NA	CASSDRVRNTEAFF	TGTGCCAGCAGTGATCGGGTCCGGAACACTGAAGCTTTCTTT
NA	TRBV7-2	TRBJ1-2	NA	CASSFLFLRGEDYGYTF	TGTGCCAGCAGCTTCCTATTTTTAAGGGGTGAAGACTATGGCTACACCTTC
NA	TRBV9	TRBJ1-1	once	CASSVEWRQGNTEAFF	TGTGCCAGCAGCGTAGAGTGGCGGCAGGGGAACACTGAAGCTTTCTTT
NA	TRBV7-9	TRBJ1-2	NA	CSSRRGENGYTF	TGTTCCAGCAGGCGCGGGGAGAATGGCTACACCTTC
NA	TRBV19	TRBJ1-5	few	CASSRGPGAQHF	TGTGCCAGTAGTAGGGGTCCGGGAGCCCAGCATTTT
NA	TRBV19	TRBJ1-5	NA	CATTQGGNQPQHF	TGTGCCACCACCCAGGGCGGCAATCAGCCCCAGCATTTT
TRBD1	TRBV7-8	TRBJ1-1	NA	CASSFDTGDTEAFF	TGTGCCAGCAGCTTTGATACAGGGGACACTGAAGCTTTCTTT
TRBD1	TRBV19	TRBJ1-1	once	CASSATGGPETEAFF	TGTGCCAGTAGTGCGACAGGGGGTCCTGAGACTGAAGCTTTCTTT
TRBD1	TRBV6-4	TRBJ1-4	NA	CASKQSGQGNEKLFF	TGTGCCAGCAAACAATCGGGACAGGGGAATGAAAAACTGTTTTTT
NA	TRBV5-1	TRBJ2-7	NA	CASSLLGHSGEQYF	TGCGCCAGCAGCTTGCTGGGACATTCGGGCGAGCAGTACTTC
TRBD2	TRBV18	TRBJ2-2	NA	CASSKASGSYLTGELFF	TGTGCCAGCTCAAAGGCTAGCGGGAGTTACCTTACCGGGGAGCTGTTTTTT
TRBD1	TRBV28	TRBJ1-5	once	CASRAGTVNQPQHF	TGTGCCAGCAGAGCTGGGACAGTCAATCAGCCCCAGCATTTT
NA	TRBV5-6	TRBJ2-7	few	CASSPGSVVPFYEQYF	TGTGCCAGCAGCCCAGGGTCGGTCGTCCCCTTTTACGAGCAGTACTTC
TRBD1	TRBV5-4	TRBJ2-1	NA	CASSHAGTGDFNEQFF	TGTGCCAGCAGCCATGCCGGGACAGGGGATTTCAATGAGCAGTTCTTC
TRBD1	TRBV29-1	TRBJ1-2	NA	CSVRTGGARSGVYGYTF	TGCAGCGTTAGGACAGGGGGCGCGCGAAGTGGGGTCTATGGCTACACCTTC